This T cell receptor (beta chain) was sequenced in a study of T cell clonotyping in hematopoietic cell transplantation (dated by TCRdb to 2020 to 2023). Background on the whole study: In the study, some 140 blood samples were gathered from a few dozen consecutive transplant recipients and their related donors. Patients were recruited between September 2015 and 2017 and followed until September 2020 or death. What the study reported, not specific to this receptor: The sample size was limited, and CD4 and CD8 repertoire contributions could not be separated because cells were not sorted. Recipient TCR diversity fell after transplant, with pathologically expanded clonotypes rising progressively from day 30 to day 180. Donor and pretransplant recipient Inverse Simpson Index values predicted broader posttransplant TCR repertoire diversity. Overlap with donor repertoires was found for only a small fraction of recipient repertoires, with over 95% found to appear de novo at the given depth.

Comment on this clone: Its binding antigen is unknown. The sample holds no much larger clone one base away, and base qualities are not on file.

Blood samples for TCR beta sequencing were given by related transplant donors. Nuclei Lysis Solution was used to extract genomic DNA from fresh or cryopreserved unfractionated peripheral blood mononuclear cells. The immunoSEQ assay, a bias-controlled multiplex PCR using V- and J-specific primers, was used to amplify TCR beta CDR3 regions from genomic DNA. A second PCR step added a proprietary barcode and Illumina adapter sequences to the CDR3 amplicons. An Illumina MiSeq instrument was used for sequencing of the CDR3 libraries. Per the source publication's procedure: Export and quality control were handled in immunoSEQ Analyzer 3.0, while downstream analyses relied on R Bioconductor and Immunarch. Only productive rearrangements within the normalized downsampled data set were used in the calculation of repertoire metrics. In the normalized cohort, clonotypes with more than 5 templates were defined as pathologically expanded. Repertoire diversity was measured with the Inverse Simpson Index. To capture all clonotypes, the CMV-specificity analyses were run on the non-normalized data set. TCRdb re-hosts the immuneACCESS table, in-frame sequences only. Its copies lack some clones; in the studies checked, an unresolved V gene accounts for under half of them, and the cause for the rest is not known. V and J calls and clone size follow that table, whereas D and trimming were derived from the DNA. The sample includes about 27,000 clones, with 90% to 97% observed a single time. Jointly, the top ten make up approximately 1.5% of the sample.

The CDR3 covers 12 residues, taking in both the cysteine and the phenylalanine. The kept DNA is CDR3 alone, 36 bases in frame from the first base. V lost 3 bases and J lost 12 bases, and the count of bases not matched to a germline gene is 8. Looking up the germline V gene yields CDR1 SGHVS and CDR2 FQNEAQ. Specimen: peripheral blood mononuclear cells. Recombination connected TRBV7-8 to TRBJ2-7, with 7 central nucleotides matching TRBD1. The sequence was collected from a man in his forties or fifties in good health. Some clones in this sample may be carry-over from other donors' samples. The DNA reads TGTGCCAGCAGCTTCGACAGGGTTACTACGTACTTC. This sequence encodes CASSFDRVTTYF.